These 3 T cell receptor beta chains were all obtained from the same sample, sequenced in a study of shared clonotypes between healthy human individuals (dated by TCRdb to 2020 to 2022). The receptor library was made with the immunoSEQ multiplex PCR assay. The table was pulled from immuneACCESS by TCRdb, which kept in-frame rearrangements only. Such tables lose some clones; where checked, under half of the loss comes from unresolved V genes, and the rest has no known cause. Counted in this sample were a few million clones; just under 95% of them appeared once. Of the sample, 0.37% falls within the top ten clones. Material: naive CD4+ T cells from PBMCs. The cell subset or site label, read with the paper, signifies: CD45RA+ positively selected. The receptor source for this set is a man younger than 35 in good health. Some clones in this sample may be carry-over from other donors' samples.

On this clone: The CDR3 carries no conserved terminal phenylalanine or tryptophan, so it likely arises from a read error. The J gene is TRBJ2-7, the V gene TRBV7-2, with 9 bases fitting TRBD2. CDR1 is SGHTA, CDR2 FQGNSA, per germline. The CDR3 is 13 amino acids. J gave up 8 bases and V 1 base, and 3 bases lay outside the gene matches. Here the CDR3 reads CASSLETSGKQYL. The CDR3 nucleotides read TGTGCCAGCAGCTTAGAGACTAGCGGAAAGCAGTACCTC.

This sequence joins TRBV13 and TRBJ2-3; D is undetermined. Germline CDR1 PRHDT, CDR2 FYEKMQ (reference sequence). The CDR3 totals 14 residues. V shed 5 bases and J shed 6 bases, with 15 bases lying between them. CDR3 region: CASSPHPLADTQYF. The CDR3 nucleotides read TGTGCCAGCAGCCCCCACCCGCTGGCCGATACGCAGTATTTT.

The chain has TRBV2 and TRBJ1-2, with a tentative D call TRBD1 (5 bases). This CDR3 is built from 14 residues. The germline CDR1 and CDR2 sequences are SNHLY and FYNNEI. V dropped 6 bases and J dropped 10 bases, with 21 bases sitting between them. CDR3 in amino acids: CASRTESREVVYTF. As DNA, the CDR3 is TGTGCCAGCAGGACGGAGAGCAGGGAAGTTGTCTACACCTTC.